This T cell receptor beta chain was recorded in a study of T cell repertoires and Cas9 in healthy adults (dated by TCRdb to between 2018 and 2020). At the level of the whole study: Within the CD4 and CD8 compartments, the researchers characterized SpCas9-reactive T cells in terms of multi-effector potency, cytotoxicity and lineage determination. The study looked at preexisting T cell immunity to the Streptococcus pyogenes Cas9 nuclease (SpCas9), which is used in CRISPR gene editing. Findings and caveats that apply to the study as a whole: A preexisting SpCas9-directed effector T cell response was described as ubiquitous among the healthy humans studied. In vitro, the proliferation and function of SpCas9-reactive effector T cells were reported to be mitigated by SpCas9-reactive regulatory T cells.

Libraries came from the immunoSEQ multiplex PCR assay. TCRdb took over this immuneACCESS table, retaining in-frame rearrangements with V and J assigned. Such tables are incomplete; in checked studies, under half of the missing clones stem from an unresolved V gene, and the remainder is unexplained. The sample profile shows around 1,500 clones; 93% of them were found once. The top ten clones comprise approximately 3.6% of the sample. Concerning this clone itself: Nothing much larger sits one base from this clone, and base qualities are not available.

V and J are truncated by 2 bases and 4 bases respectively, leaving an intervening sequence of 15 bases. The germline V gene supplies CDR1 SGDLS and CDR2 YYNGEE. The CDR3 numbers 15 residues from cysteine through phenylalanine. The sequence is cut down to CDR3 DNA, 45 bases in frame from base 1. Healthy humans served as the donors. Source material: SpCas9-reactive CD4+ effector T cells (CD137+, CD154-, CD25-, CD127+) from PBMCs; culture status not recorded. The sample's cell subset or site label, in plain terms: SpCas9-reactive effector T cells. This receptor was taken from a human donor in good health. The chain links TRBV9 with TRBJ2-5; the D segment may tentatively be TRBD1 or TRBD2, each giving 5 matched bases. The CDR3 reads CASSVRGATGETQYF. The DNA is TGTGCCAGCAGCGTGAGAGGGGCCACGGGAGAGACCCAGTACTTC. When the CDR3 is completed using the reference TRBV9 and TRBJ2-5 genes on either side, the full variable domain is DSGVTQTPKHLITATGQRVTLRCSPRSGDLSVYWYQQSLDQGLQFLIQYYNGEERAKGNILERFSAQQFPDLHSELNLSSLELGDSALYFCASSVRGATGETQYFGPGTRLLVL.